The 13 T cell receptor beta chains below were found in one sample sequenced in a study of identical twins. TCRdb reprocessed the 5' RACE reads with MiXCR, giving one entry per CDR3 protein. The sample has hundreds of thousands of distinct CDR3 sequences; 8.5% to 9% are singletons. The sample was also reused in another study, on yellow fever vaccine responses in identical twins.

Material for sequencing was PBMCs. The receptors stem from a woman aged 18-29 years in good health.

V is TRBV7-8 and J is TRBJ2-7, with TRBD1 matching 8 bases. V trimming: 2 bases; J trimming: 0 bases; junction bases outside the gene matches: 6. The germline V gene encodes CDR1 SGHVS and CDR2 FQNEAQ. This CDR3 contains 16 residues. The CDR3 region is CASSLRGDRSSYEQYF. Written as DNA, the CDR3 is TGTGCCAGCAGCTTACGCGGGGACAGGAGCTCCTACGAGCAGTACTTC.

This clonotype was seen more than once but under ten times. The chain joins TRBV5-1 to TRBJ2-1, with 14 bases identical to TRBD2. The germline V gene encodes CDR1 SGHRS and CDR2 YFSETQ. CDR3 length: 18 amino acids. The V and J ends lost 6 bases and 0 bases, in that order; junction bases with no gene match: 8. CDR3 nucleotides: TGCGCCAGCAAATTCGGGACTAGCGGGAGAACCTCCTACAATGAGCAGTTCTTC. Translation: CASKFGTSGRTSYNEQFF.

The V and J genes are TRBV20-1 and TRBJ2-1; D uncertain. Trimming cost V 3 bases and J 7 bases, with 16 bases left between them. This CDR3 has 14 residues. Germline CDR1 is DFQATT and CDR2 is SNEGSKA (reference sequence). In DNA form, the CDR3 reads TGCAGTGCTAGGACTCCCATCTTTATGAATGAGCAGTTCTTC. Translated: CSARTPIFMNEQFF.

The rearrangement joins TRBV5-5 to TRBJ2-3, with 8 positions matching TRBD2. V lost 0 bases, J lost 5 bases, and 2 bases stayed unmatched. The CDR3 runs 14 residues. Germline CDR1 SGHKS, CDR2 YYEKEE (reference sequence). The chain's CDR3 is CASSLGGRLDTQYF. CDR3 DNA sequence: TGTGCCAGCAGCTTGGGCGGGAGGTTAGATACGCAGTATTTT.

In its sample, this clonotype was seen many times. V and J are TRBV27 and TRBJ2-7, with 11 bases aligning to TRBD2. Germline loops: CDR1 MNHEY, CDR2 SMNVEV (reference sequence). The J segment lost 4 bases and the V segment lost 4 bases, leaving 6 bases of the junction unmatched. The CDR3 loop spans 15 amino acids. The CDR3: CASSSQGLAEYEQYF. Written as DNA, the CDR3 is TGTGCCAGCAGTTCCCAGGGACTAGCGGAGTACGAGCAGTACTTC.

This chain uses TRBV10-3 with TRBJ2-2; D may match TRBD1 or TRBD2 (5 bases each). Between the trimmed V and J ends, which lost 10 bases and 6 bases, there was a span of 18 bases. This CDR3 is built from 14 residues. Germline lookup yields CDR1 ENHRY and CDR2 SYGVKD. CDR3 sequence reads: CATAFDRDAGELFF. CDR3 nucleotides: TGTGCCACCGCCTTCGACCGGGACGCCGGGGAGCTGTTTTTT.

The chain recombines TRBV7-9 with TRBJ2-2; 8 bases map to TRBD2. The CDR3 is 17 amino acids. CDR1 is SEHNR, CDR2 FQNEAQ, per germline (reference sequence). V lost 3 bases and J lost 1; bases outside the gene matches: 7. The CDR3 coding sequence is TGTGCCAGCAGCTTGGGGCTAGCGGGCTTGAACACCGGGGAGCTGTTTTTT. It translates to CASSLGLAGLNTGELFF. Combining the CDR3 with reference TRBV7-9 and TRBJ2-2 gives the whole variable domain DTGVSQNPRHKITKRGQNVTFRCDPISEHNRLYWYRQTLGQGPEFLTYFQNEAQLEKSRLLSDRFSAERPKGSFSTLEIQRTEQGDSAMYLCASSLGLAGLNTGELFFGEGSRLTVL.

This clonotype was counted a few times. The V and J genes are TRBV20-1 and TRBJ1-5, with a tentative D call TRBD1 (5 bases). V was shortened by 3 bases and J by 2 bases, with 11 bases between the two germline ends. Germline V CDR1 and CDR2: DFQATT, SNEGSKA (reference sequence). This CDR3 spans 14 amino acids. This chain's CDR3 is CSASTGGGNQPQHF. The CDR3 nucleotides are TGCAGTGCTAGCACAGGCGGGGGCAATCAGCCCCAGCATTTT.

V usage is TRBV6-2 or TRBV6-3 and J usage is TRBJ2-5, with 10 bases that match TRBD1. The trim removed 2 bases at V and 2 bases at J, leaving 2 bases unmatched. This CDR3 is 15 amino acids long. The germline gives CDR1 MNHEY, CDR2 SVGEGT. CDR3: CASSYEDRGQETQYF. The CDR3 DNA is TGTGCCAGCAGTTACGAGGACAGGGGGCAAGAGACCCAGTACTTC.

The chain recombines TRBV18 with TRBJ1-2, with TRBD1 matching 7 bases. Trimming at V came to 0 bases and at J to 8 bases, leaving 3 bases not matched to a gene. The length of the CDR3 is 13 residues. Germline V gene data show CDR1 as KGHSH and CDR2 as LQKENI. Written as DNA, the CDR3 is TGTGCCAGCTCACCACCCGACAGGGTCGGCTACACCTTC. Translated, it gives CASSPPDRVGYTF.

This clonotype was seen repeatedly, ten times or more. The chain recombines TRBV9 with TRBJ2-1; D not resolved. Trimming shortened V by 5 bases and J by 4 bases, and 7 bases separated the two germline ends. The CDR3 sequence is 12 residues long. CDR1 and CDR2 (germline): SGDLS, YYNGEE. The DNA for the CDR3 is TGTGCCAGCAGTGTTGGTTACAATGAGCAGTTCTTC. Its translation is CASSVGYNEQFF.

This clonotype has a handful of counts. The rearrangement links TRBV7-8 to TRBJ2-3; possibly TRBD2 for D (6 bases). CDR3 length: 15 residues. Trimming took 2 bases from V and 2 from J, leaving 11 bases between them. CDR1 is SGHVS, CDR2 FQNEAQ, per germline. CDR3 in amino acids: CASSLSGLFTDTQYF. CDR3 sequence (DNA): TGTGCCAGCAGCTTATCCGGACTATTCACAGATACGCAGTATTTT.

The rearrangement joins TRBV7-2 to TRBJ2-1; no definite D call. V lost 5 bases, J lost 7 bases, and 21 bases lay in between. CDR3 length: 16 residues. From germline, CDR1 is SGHTA and CDR2 FQGNSA. As DNA, the CDR3 is TGTGCCAGCAGCAAACGGACGTCCCTTGCGCGAAATGAGCAGTTCTTC. It translates to CASSKRTSLARNEQFF. Full variable domain (rest looked up from reference TRBV7-2 and TRBJ2-1): GAGVSQSPSNKVTEKGKDVELRCDPISGHTALYWYRQSLGQGLEFLIYFQGNSAPDKSGLPSDRFSAERTGGSVSTLTIQRTQQEDSAVYLCASSKRTSLARNEQFFGPGTRLTVL.